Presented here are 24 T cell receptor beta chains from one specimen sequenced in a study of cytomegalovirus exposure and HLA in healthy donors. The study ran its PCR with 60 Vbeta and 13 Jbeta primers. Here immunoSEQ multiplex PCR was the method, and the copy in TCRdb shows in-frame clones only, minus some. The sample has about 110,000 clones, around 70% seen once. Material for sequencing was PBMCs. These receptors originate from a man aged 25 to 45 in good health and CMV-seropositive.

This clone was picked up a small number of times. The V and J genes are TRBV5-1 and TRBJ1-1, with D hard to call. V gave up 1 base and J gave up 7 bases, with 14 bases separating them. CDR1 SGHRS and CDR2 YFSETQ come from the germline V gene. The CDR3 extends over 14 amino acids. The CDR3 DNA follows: TGCGCCAGCAGCTTGATAGGAGACGCGAGTGAAGCTTTCTTT. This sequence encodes CASSLIGDASEAFF.

CDR3 protein: CASSPGVLQETQYF. The CDR3 DNA reads TGCGCCAGCAGCCCAGGGGTACTCCAAGAGACCCAGTACTTC. V usage is TRBV5-1 and J usage is TRBJ2-5, with D possibly TRBD1 on 6 matching bases. CDR1 and CDR2 from the germline V gene are SGHRS and YFSETQ. V lost 4 bases to trimming and J lost 1 base, with 11 bases between them. This CDR3 is built from 14 residues. The whole variable domain, remainder taken from reference TRBV5-1 and TRBJ2-5, is KAGVTQTPRYLIKTRGQQVTLSCSPISGHRSVSWYQQTPGQGLQFLFEYFSETQRNKGNFPGRFSGRQFSNSRSEMNVSTLELGDSALYLCASSPGVLQETQYFGPGTRLLVL.

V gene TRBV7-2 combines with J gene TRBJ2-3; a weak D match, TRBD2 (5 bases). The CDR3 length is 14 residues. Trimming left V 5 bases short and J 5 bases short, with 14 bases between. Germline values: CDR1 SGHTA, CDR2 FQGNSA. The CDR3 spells CASSRRLSGDTQYF. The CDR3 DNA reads TGTGCCAGCAGCCGACGACTATCTGGAGATACGCAGTATTTT. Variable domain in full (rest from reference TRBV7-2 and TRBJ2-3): GAGVSQSPSNKVTEKGKDVELRCDPISGHTALYWYRQSLGQGLEFLIYFQGNSAPDKSGLPSDRFSAERTGGSVSTLTIQRTQQEDSAVYLCASSRRLSGDTQYFGPGTRLTVL.

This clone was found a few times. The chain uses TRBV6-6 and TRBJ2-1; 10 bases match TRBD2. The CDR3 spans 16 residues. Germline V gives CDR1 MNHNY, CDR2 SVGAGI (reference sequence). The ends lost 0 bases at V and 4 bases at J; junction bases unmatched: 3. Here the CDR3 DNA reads TGTGCCAGCAGTTACTCGGCTAGCGGGGGATACAATGAGCAGTTCTTC. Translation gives CASSYSASGGYNEQFF.

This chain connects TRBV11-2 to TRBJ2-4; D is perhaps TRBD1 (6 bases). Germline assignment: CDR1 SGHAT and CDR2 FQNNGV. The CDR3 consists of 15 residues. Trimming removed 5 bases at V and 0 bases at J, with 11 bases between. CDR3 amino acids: CASSHTGLAKNIQYF. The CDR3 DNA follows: TGTGCCAGCAGCCATACAGGGCTAGCCAAAAACATTCAGTACTTC.

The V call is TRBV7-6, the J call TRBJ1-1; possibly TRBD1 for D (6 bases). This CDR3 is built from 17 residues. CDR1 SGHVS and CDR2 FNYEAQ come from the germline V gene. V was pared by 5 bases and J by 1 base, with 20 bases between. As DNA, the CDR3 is TGTGCCAGCAGCATTAGGGAGGGGGGCTTACCGAACACTGAAGCTTTCTTT. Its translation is CASSIREGGLPNTEAFF.

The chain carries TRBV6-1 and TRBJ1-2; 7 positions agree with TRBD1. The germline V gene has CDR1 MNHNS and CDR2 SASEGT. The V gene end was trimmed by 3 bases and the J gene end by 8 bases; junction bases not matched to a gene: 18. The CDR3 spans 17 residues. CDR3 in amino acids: CASSEIISYRGIGGYTF. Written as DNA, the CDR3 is TGTGCCAGCAGTGAGATTATTTCCTACAGGGGCATCGGGGGCTACACCTTC.

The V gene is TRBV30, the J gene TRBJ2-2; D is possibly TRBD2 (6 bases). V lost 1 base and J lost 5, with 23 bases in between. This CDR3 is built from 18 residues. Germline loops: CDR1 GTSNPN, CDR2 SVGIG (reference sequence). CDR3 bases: TGTGCCTGGAGTGAGGGGTTCGGGGGAACCGGACGGACCGGGGAGCTGTTTTTT. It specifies CAWSEGFGGTGRTGELFF.

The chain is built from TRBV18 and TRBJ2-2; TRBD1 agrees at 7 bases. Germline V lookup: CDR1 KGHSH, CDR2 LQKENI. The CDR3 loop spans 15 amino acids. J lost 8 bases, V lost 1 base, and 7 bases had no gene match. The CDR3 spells CASSPLGTDKGELFF. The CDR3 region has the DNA TGTGCCAGCTCACCACTGGGGACAGACAAAGGGGAGCTGTTTTTT.

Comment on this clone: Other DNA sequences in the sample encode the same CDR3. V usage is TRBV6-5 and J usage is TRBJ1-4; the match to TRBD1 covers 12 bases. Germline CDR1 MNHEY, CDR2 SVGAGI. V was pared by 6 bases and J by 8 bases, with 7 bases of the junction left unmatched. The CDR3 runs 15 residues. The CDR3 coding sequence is TGTGCCAGCAGACAGACCGGGACAGGGGGCGAAAAACTGTTTTTT. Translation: CASRQTGTGGEKLFF.

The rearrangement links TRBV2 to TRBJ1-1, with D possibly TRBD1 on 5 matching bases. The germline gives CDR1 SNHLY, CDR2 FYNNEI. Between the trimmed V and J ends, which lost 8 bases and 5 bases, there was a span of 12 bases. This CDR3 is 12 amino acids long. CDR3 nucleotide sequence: TGTGCCAGCTCTTGGGCAGGGACTGAAGCTTTCTTT. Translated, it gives CASSWAGTEAFF.

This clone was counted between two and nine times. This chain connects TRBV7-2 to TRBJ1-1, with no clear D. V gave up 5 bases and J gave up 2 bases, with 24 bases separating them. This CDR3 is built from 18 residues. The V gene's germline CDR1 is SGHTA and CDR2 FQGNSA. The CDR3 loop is CASSRTLEAGGPNTEAFF. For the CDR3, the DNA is TGTGCCAGCAGCCGAACGCTAGAGGCGGGCGGCCCTAACACTGAAGCTTTCTTT.

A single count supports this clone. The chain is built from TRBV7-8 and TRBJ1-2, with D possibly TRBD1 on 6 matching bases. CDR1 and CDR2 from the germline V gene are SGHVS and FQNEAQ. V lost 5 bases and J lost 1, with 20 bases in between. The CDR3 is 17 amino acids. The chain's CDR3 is CASSPAANRDINYGYTF. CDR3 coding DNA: TGTGCCAGCAGCCCGGCCGCCAACCGGGACATTAACTATGGCTACACCTTC. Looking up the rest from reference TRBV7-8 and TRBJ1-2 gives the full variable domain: GAGVSQSPRYKVAKRGQDVALRCDPISGHVSLFWYQQALGQGPEFLTYFQNEAQLDKSGLPSDRFFAERPEGSVSTLKIQRTQQEDSAVYLCASSPAANRDINYGYTFGSGTRLTVV.

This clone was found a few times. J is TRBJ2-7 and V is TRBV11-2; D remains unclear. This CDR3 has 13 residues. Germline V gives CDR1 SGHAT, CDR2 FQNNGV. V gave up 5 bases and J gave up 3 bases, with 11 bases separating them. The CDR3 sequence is CASSESRVYEQYV. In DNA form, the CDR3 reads TGTGCCAGCAGCGAGTCCCGGGTCTACGAGCAGTACGTC.

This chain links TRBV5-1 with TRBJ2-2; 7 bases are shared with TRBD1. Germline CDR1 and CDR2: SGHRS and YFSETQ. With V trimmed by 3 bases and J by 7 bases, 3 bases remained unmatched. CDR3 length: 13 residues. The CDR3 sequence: CASSWDSRGELFF. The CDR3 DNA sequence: TGCGCCAGCAGCTGGGACAGCCGCGGGGAGCTGTTTTTT.

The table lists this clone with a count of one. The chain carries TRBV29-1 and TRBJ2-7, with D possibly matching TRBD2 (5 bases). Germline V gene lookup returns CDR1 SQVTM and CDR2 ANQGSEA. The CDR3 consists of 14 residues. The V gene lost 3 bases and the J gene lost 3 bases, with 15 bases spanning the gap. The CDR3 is CSVDRGKRDYEQYV. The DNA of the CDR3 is TGCAGCGTTGATCGGGGTAAGCGAGACTACGAGCAGTACGTC.

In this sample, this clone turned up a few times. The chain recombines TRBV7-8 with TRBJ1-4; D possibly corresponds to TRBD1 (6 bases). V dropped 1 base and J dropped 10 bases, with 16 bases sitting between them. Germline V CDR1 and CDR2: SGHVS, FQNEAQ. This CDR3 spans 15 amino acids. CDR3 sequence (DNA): TGTGCCAGCAGCTTAGGGGGGGGACAATACGGAAAACTGTTTTTT. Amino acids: CASSLGGGQYGKLFF.

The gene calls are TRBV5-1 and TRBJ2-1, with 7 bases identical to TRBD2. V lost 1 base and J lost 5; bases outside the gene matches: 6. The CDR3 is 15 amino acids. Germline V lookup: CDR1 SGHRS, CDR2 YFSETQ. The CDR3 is CASSLKPSGNNEQFF. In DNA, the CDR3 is TGCGCCAGCAGCTTGAAGCCTAGCGGTAACAATGAGCAGTTCTTC. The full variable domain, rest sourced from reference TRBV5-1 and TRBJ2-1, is KAGVTQTPRYLIKTRGQQVTLSCSPISGHRSVSWYQQTPGQGLQFLFEYFSETQRNKGNFPGRFSGRQFSNSRSEMNVSTLELGDSALYLCASSLKPSGNNEQFFGPGTRLTVL.

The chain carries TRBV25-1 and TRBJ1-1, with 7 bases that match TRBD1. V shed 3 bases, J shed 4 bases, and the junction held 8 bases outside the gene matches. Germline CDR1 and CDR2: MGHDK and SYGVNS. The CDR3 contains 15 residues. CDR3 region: CASSESQQGITEAFF. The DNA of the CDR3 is TGTGCCAGCAGTGAGAGCCAACAGGGGATCACTGAAGCTTTCTTT.

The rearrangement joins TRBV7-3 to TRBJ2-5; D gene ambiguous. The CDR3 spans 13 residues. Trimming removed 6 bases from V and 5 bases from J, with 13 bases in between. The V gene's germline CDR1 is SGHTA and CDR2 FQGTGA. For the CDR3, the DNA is TGTGCCAGCAGTGGATTTTCGCGGGAGACCCAGTACTTC. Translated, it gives CASSGFSRETQYF.

CDR3 coding DNA: TGTGCCAGCGCGTCGTATACGCAGTATTTT. This translates into CASASYTQYF. The chain joins TRBV2 to TRBJ2-3; no reliable D call. V lost 8 bases and J lost 7, with 7 bases in between. Germline V gene lookup returns CDR1 SNHLY and CDR2 FYNNEI. CDR3 length: 10 residues.

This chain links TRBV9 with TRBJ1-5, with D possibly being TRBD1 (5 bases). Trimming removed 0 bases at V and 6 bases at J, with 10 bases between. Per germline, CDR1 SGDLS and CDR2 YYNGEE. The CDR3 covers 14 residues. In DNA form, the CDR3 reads TGTGCCAGCAGCGTAGCGGGGGGACCTCAGCCCCAGCATTTT. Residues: CASSVAGGPQPQHF. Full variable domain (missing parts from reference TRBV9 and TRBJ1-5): DSGVTQTPKHLITATGQRVTLRCSPRSGDLSVYWYQQSLDQGLQFLIQYYNGEERAKGNILERFSAQQFPDLHSELNLSSLELGDSALYFCASSVAGGPQPQHFGDGTRLSIL.

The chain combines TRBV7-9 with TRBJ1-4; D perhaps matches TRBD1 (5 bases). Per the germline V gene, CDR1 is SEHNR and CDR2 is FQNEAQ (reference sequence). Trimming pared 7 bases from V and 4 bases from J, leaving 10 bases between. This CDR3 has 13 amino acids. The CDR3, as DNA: TGTGCCAGCACCCCAGGGATTAATGAAAAACTGTTTTTT. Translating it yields CASTPGINEKLFF.

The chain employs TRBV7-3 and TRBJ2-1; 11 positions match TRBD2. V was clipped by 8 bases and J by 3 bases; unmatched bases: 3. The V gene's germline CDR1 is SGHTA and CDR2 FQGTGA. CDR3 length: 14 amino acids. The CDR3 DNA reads TGTGCCAGCGGGACTAGCGGCCTCTACAATGAGCAGTTCTTC. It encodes CASGTSGLYNEQFF. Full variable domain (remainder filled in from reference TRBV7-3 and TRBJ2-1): GAGVSQTPSNKVTEKGKYVELRCDPISGHTALYWYRQSLGQGPEFLIYFQGTGAADDSGLPNDRFFAVRPEGSVSTLKIQRTERGDSAVYLCASGTSGLYNEQFFGPGTRLTVL.